This T cell receptor (beta chain) was sequenced in a study of shared clonotypes between healthy human individuals. The CDR3 is made up of 15 amino acids. Trimming stripped 2 bases from V and 2 bases from J, with 12 bases between. In germline, CDR1 is MGHRA, CDR2 YSYEKL. Naivety among CD8 cells was defined by CD45RO negativity and positive CCR7 selection, thereby excluding terminally differentiated effector memory CD45RA+ cells. Sequenced by immunoSEQ multiplex PCR; TCRdb stores in-frame clones only, minus some. Among hundreds of thousands of clones listed, about 95% were seen once. The chain carries TRBV4-1 and TRBJ1-2; TRBD1 might be the D (5 bases). Sample: naive CD8+ T cells sorted from blood. The TCR was taken from a woman aged 30 to 39 in good health. The CDR3: CASSQSRDGNYGYTF. In DNA form, the CDR3 reads TGCGCCAGCAGCCAATCCCGGGACGGAAACTATGGCTACACCTTC.